The 14 T cell receptor beta chains in this list originate from one sample, sequenced in a study of CXCR3-negative and CXCR3-positive naive CD8 T cells. Findings of the study overall: TRB CDR3s of CXCR3-positive naive cells were more hydrophobic than those of CXCR3-negative naive cells.

Preparation of TRB cDNA libraries relied on 5' RACE carrying UMI labels. From the 5' RACE reads, TCRdb lists one entry per CDR3 protein and no DNA. The listing contains over 55,000 distinct CDR3 sequences. No cognate antigen is known for these TCRs. The sample taken for sequencing was naive CXCR3+ CD8+ T cells from blood. This sample's subset: CD45RO-CCR7+CD27+CD95- naive CD8+ T cells expressing CXCR3 (TNR3+). The receptors come from a human donor in good health. Some clones in this sample may be carry-over from other donors' samples.

J is TRBJ2-2 and V is TRBV12-3 or TRBV12-4; the D call of TRBD1 rests on TCRdb alone, since no DNA is present to check it. There are 14 residues in the CDR3. CDR3 protein: CASRSGTPSGELFF.

This sequence joins TRBV19 and TRBJ1-1; TCRdb outputs TRBD1, but without DNA this stays unchecked. This CDR3 is 16 amino acids long. CDR1 LNHDA and CDR2 SQIVND come from the germline V gene (reference sequence). The CDR3 reads CASSRRDNLMNTEAFF.

V is TRBV10-3 and J is TRBJ1-1; TCRdb's D call of TRBD1 is untestable without DNA. Germline CDR1 is ENHRY and CDR2 is SYGVKD. The CDR3 spans 15 residues. CDR3 amino acids: CAISDLAGVNTEAFF.

This sequence joins TRBV21-1 and TRBJ2-7. TRBV21-1 is described as a pseudogene. This CDR3 is built from 18 residues. CDR3 residues: CASSITSARTDLSYEQYF.

This chain connects TRBV29-1 to TRBJ2-5; the D gene TCRdb calls, TRBD1, cannot be checked with no DNA. Per the germline V gene, CDR1 is SQVTM and CDR2 is ANQGSEA. This CDR3 has 12 residues. CDR3 loop: CSADQGVKTQYF.

The chain employs TRBV4-3 and TRBJ1-5. Germline CDR1 reads LGHNA; CDR2 reads YSLEER. The CDR3 is 13 residues long. Here the CDR3 reads CASSQGAGQPQHF.

V is TRBV7-2 and J is TRBJ2-7; TCRdb picks TRBD1, but there is no DNA to check that call. Per germline, CDR1 SGHTA and CDR2 FQGNSA. The CDR3 covers 13 residues. The CDR3 here is CASSAPPGYEQYF.

J is TRBJ2-3 and V is TRBV15. This CDR3 comprises 14 residues. The V gene's germline CDR1 is LNHNV and CDR2 YYDKDF (reference sequence). CDR3 loop: CATSTYGGTDTQYF.

The V call is TRBV7-9, the J call TRBJ1-4. Looked up from germline, CDR1 is SEHNR and CDR2 is FQNEAQ (reference sequence). This CDR3 contains 12 residues. CDR3 loop: CASEGVMKELFF.

V and J are TRBV4-1 and TRBJ2-2. The CDR3 loop spans 14 amino acids. In germline, CDR1 is MGHRA, CDR2 YSYEKL. This CDR3 reads CASSQDRFTGELFF.

J is TRBJ2-7 and V is TRBV11-2; the D call from TCRdb, TRBD2, cannot be confirmed without DNA. This CDR3 comprises 14 residues. Germline V gene lookup returns CDR1 SGHAT and CDR2 FQNNGV. The CDR3 protein is CASSFGAGSYEQYF.

V usage is TRBV11-1 and J usage is TRBJ2-3; without DNA, the TCRdb call of TRBD1 cannot be checked. Germline V gene lookup returns CDR1 SGHAT and CDR2 FQDESV (reference sequence). This CDR3 has 15 amino acids. This CDR3 reads CASSPIPPWGDTQYF.

The chain carries TRBV6-5 and TRBJ1-1; TCRdb's D call, TRBD1, is unchecked because there is no DNA. This CDR3 is 14 amino acids long. Germline CDR1 MNHEY, CDR2 SVGAGI. The CDR3 region is CASSYLTENTEAFF.

V and J are TRBV20-1 and TRBJ1-2; there is no DNA to check the TCRdb D call of TRBD1. The germline V gene has CDR1 DFQATT and CDR2 SNEGSKA (reference sequence). The length of the CDR3 is 14 residues. Here the CDR3 reads CSARAGQVVYGYTF.